This T cell receptor beta chain derives from a study of human T cells and chemical hapten exposure. This clonotype appeared many times. Regarding time point: pre-sensitization, week 0. The treatment: therapeutic diphenylcyclopropenone sensitization with weekly scalp DPC. This CDR3 is 17 amino acids long. V gave up 4 bases and J gave up 2 bases; unmatched junction bases: 7. Germline assignment: CDR1 SGHRS and CDR2 YFSETQ. MiXCR was run by TCRdb on the RACE reads, yielding one entry per CDR3 protein. Among about 380,000 distinct CDR3 sequences listed, 4.5% to 5.5% were seen once. This sample comprised whole blood, obtained in connection with sensitization to the hapten diphenylcyclopropenone (DPC). The receptor's source is a woman between 45 and 65 years old with alopecia areata. Some clones in this sample may be carry-over from other donors' samples. V and J are TRBV5-1 and TRBJ2-7; 15 nucleotides line up with TRBD2. CDR3 sequence reads: CASSPGTSGRPPYEQYF. The CDR3 nucleotides are TGCGCCAGCAGCCCCGGGACTAGCGGGAGGCCTCCCTACGAGCAGTACTTC.